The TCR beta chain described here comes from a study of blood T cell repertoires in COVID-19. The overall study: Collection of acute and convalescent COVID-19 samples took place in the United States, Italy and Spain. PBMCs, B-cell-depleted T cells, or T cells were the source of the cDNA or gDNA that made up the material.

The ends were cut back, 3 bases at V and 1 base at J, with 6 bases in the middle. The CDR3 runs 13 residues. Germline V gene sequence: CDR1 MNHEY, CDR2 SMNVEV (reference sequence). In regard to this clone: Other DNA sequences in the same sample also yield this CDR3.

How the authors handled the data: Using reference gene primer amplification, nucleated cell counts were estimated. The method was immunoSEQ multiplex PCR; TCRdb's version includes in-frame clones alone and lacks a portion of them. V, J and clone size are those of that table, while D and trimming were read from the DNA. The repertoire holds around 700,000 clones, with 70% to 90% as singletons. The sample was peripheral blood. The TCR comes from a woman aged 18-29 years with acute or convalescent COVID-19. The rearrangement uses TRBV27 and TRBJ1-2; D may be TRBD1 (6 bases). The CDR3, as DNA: TGTGCCAGCAGTTTCAGGGGTAACTATGGCTACACCTTC. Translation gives CASSFRGNYGYTF.